The 30 T cell receptor beta chains in this list originate from one sample, sequenced in a study of OX40 agonist ivuxolimab in advanced cancers. Sequenced by immunoSEQ multiplex PCR; TCRdb stores in-frame clones only, minus some. The sample gives more than 50,000 clones, 87% of which show up once; under 2% is in the top ten. This material consisted of CD4+ or CD8+ T cells sorted from blood, taken in a trial of the OX40 agonist ivuxolimab. These receptors were obtained from an adult with an advanced solid tumor such as melanoma, head and neck, liver or kidney cancer.

The chain carries TRBV6-1 and TRBJ2-3; D is uncertain. Trimming removed 3 bases from V and 5 bases from J, with 15 bases in between. The germline V gene encodes CDR1 MNHNS and CDR2 SASEGT. The CDR3 spans 15 residues. The CDR3 protein is CASSDTGGWEDTQYF. CDR3 coding DNA: TGTGCCAGCAGTGACACGGGCGGTTGGGAAGATACGCAGTATTTT.

The chain's CDR3 is CAWAGFSGNTIYF. CDR3 DNA: TGTGCCTGGGCCGGGTTCTCTGGAAACACCATATATTTT. V is TRBV30 and J is TRBJ1-3; D is undetermined. The CDR3 has 13 amino acids. Germline values: CDR1 GTSNPN, CDR2 SVGIG (reference sequence). V was trimmed by 5 bases and J by 0 bases, leaving 8 bases between them.

V is TRBV19 and J is TRBJ2-3, with D perhaps being TRBD1 or TRBD2 (5 bases each). The germline gives CDR1 LNHDA, CDR2 SQIVND (reference sequence). Deletions cut 3 bases from V and 2 bases from J, with 21 bases between. The CDR3 length is 18 residues. CDR3 sequence (DNA): TGTGCCAGTAGTATCACAGTAAGGACGGGGACGAACACAGATACGCAGTATTTT. It encodes CASSITVRTGTNTDTQYF.

This clone was seen once. V is TRBV6-5 and J is TRBJ2-1; D may be TRBD1 (6 bases). Germline V CDR1 and CDR2: MNHEY, SVGAGI. Between the trimmed V and J ends, which lost 6 bases and 12 bases, there was a span of 15 bases. CDR3 length: 12 residues. The CDR3 reads CASSPTGIGQFF. CDR3 DNA sequence: TGTGCCAGCAGCCCAACAGGGATCGGGCAGTTCTTC.

This chain connects TRBV5-2 to TRBJ2-7; the table's D gene call, TRBD2, was not cross checked with the DNA. TRBV5-2 is tagged as a pseudogene. The CDR3 covers 15 residues. The chain's CDR3 is CASSQGPGGQYEQYF. The CDR3 bases are TGCGCCAGCAGCCAAGGTCCGGGAGGGCAATACGAGCAGTACTTC.

This chain connects TRBV5-1 to TRBJ2-7; possibly TRBD1 for D (6 bases). This CDR3 region has 13 residues. Trimming cost V 6 bases and J 4 bases, with 14 bases left between them. Germline assignment: CDR1 SGHRS and CDR2 YFSETQ. The CDR3 loop is CASKGDNPYEQYV. CDR3 DNA: TGCGCCAGCAAGGGGGACAACCCTTACGAGCAGTACGTC.

The chain uses TRBV19 and TRBJ2-3, with D perhaps being TRBD1 or TRBD2 (5 bases each). Germline lookup yields CDR1 LNHDA and CDR2 SQIVND (reference sequence). The CDR3 is 14 amino acids. With 3 bases removed from V and 2 bases from J, the gap between germline ends came to 9 bases. The CDR3 reads CASSIEGYTDTQYF. CDR3 in DNA: TGTGCCAGTAGTATTGAGGGGTACACAGATACGCAGTATTTT.

The rearrangement uses TRBV28 and TRBJ1-2, with D unresolved. The ends were cut back, 3 bases at V and 8 bases at J, with 10 bases in the middle. The germline CDR1 and CDR2 sequences are MDHEN and SYDVKM. CDR3 length: 12 residues. The CDR3 nucleotides read TGTGCCAGCAGTTTGATCAGTGGCGGCTACACCTTC. This codes for CASSLISGGYTF.

This clone was seen once. The gene calls are TRBV19 and TRBJ2-2; 8 bases line up with TRBD2. Germline V lookup: CDR1 LNHDA, CDR2 SQIVND (reference sequence). The CDR3 spans 15 residues. Unmatched junction bases numbered 6, after V lost 7 bases and J lost 2 bases. The CDR3 here is CASTTAGVNTGELFF. The CDR3 DNA reads as TGTGCCAGTACAACAGCGGGAGTAAACACCGGGGAGCTGTTTTTT.

CDR3 sequence (DNA): TGTGCCAGCGGGGTCCGGGAGACAGATACGCAGTATTTT. It encodes CASGVRETDTQYF. The V and J genes are TRBV2 and TRBJ2-3; TRBD2 might be the D (6 bases). Germline-derived CDR1 and CDR2 are SNHLY and FYNNEI. Trimming took 8 bases from V and 3 from J, leaving 12 bases between them. CDR3 length: 13 residues.

For the CDR3, the DNA is TGTGCCAGCAGCCGCGGACAGGGGGCCGACGGGGAGCTGTTTTTT. This encodes CASSRGQGADGELFF. The V call is TRBV5-8, the J call TRBJ2-2, with 11 bases aligning to TRBD1. This CDR3 has 15 residues. Germline V gives CDR1 SGHTS, CDR2 YDEGEE. The J segment lost 7 bases and the V segment lost 4 bases, leaving 6 bases of the junction unmatched.

The chain joins TRBV19 to TRBJ2-5; TRBD2 matches at 15 bases. The length of the CDR3 is 17 residues. Germline lookup yields CDR1 LNHDA and CDR2 SQIVND (reference sequence). V trimming: 2 bases; J trimming: 5 bases; junction bases outside the gene matches: 6. CDR3 sequence (DNA): TGTGCCAGTAGTATACGGACTAGCGGGGGGGCCAGGGAGACCCAGTACTTC. It yields the protein CASSIRTSGGARETQYF.

This clone occurred a few times. The chain recombines TRBV10-1 with TRBJ1-5; D not resolved. The length of the CDR3 is 13 residues. Germline V lookup: CDR1 WNHNN, CDR2 SYGVQD (reference sequence). CDR3 DNA: TGCGCGAACAACACGGAACGCAATCAGCCCCAGCATTTT. This translates into CANNTERNQPQHF.

The rearrangement links TRBV7-2 to TRBJ2-2; a weak D match, TRBD1 (5 bases). The CDR3 is 13 residues long. The V end lost 2 bases, the J end lost 5 bases, and 6 bases lay between the germline ends. Per the germline V gene, CDR1 is SGHTA and CDR2 is FQGNSA. This CDR3 is CASSLQGTGELFF. The CDR3 region has the DNA TGTGCCAGCAGCTTACAGGGAACCGGGGAGCTGTTTTTT.

V gene TRBV6-5 combines with J gene TRBJ1-6; tentatively, D is TRBD1 (6 bases). Germline CDR1 is MNHEY and CDR2 is SVGAGI. The ends were cut back, 0 bases at V and 10 bases at J, with 10 bases in the middle. The CDR3 is made up of 14 amino acids. The CDR3 reads CASSYSWTASPLHF. The CDR3 region has the DNA TGTGCCAGCAGTTACTCGTGGACAGCGTCACCCCTCCACTTT.

This rearrangement joins TRBV7-9 to TRBJ2-5, with 10 bases matching TRBD1. CDR1 and CDR2 from the germline V gene are SEHNR and FQNEAQ (reference sequence). V lost 5 bases to trimming and J lost 3 bases; unmatched junction nucleotides: 12. The CDR3 runs to 17 residues. The CDR3 nucleotides read TGTGCCAGCAGCCTACTCGCTCCGACAGGGGGCAAAGAGACCCAGTACTTC. Encoded protein: CASSLLAPTGGKETQYF.

The chain couples TRBV25-1 to TRBJ2-5; a weak D match, TRBD2 (6 bases). The CDR3 contains 13 residues. Trimming removed 8 bases from V and 11 bases from J, with 21 bases in between. Germline V lookup: CDR1 MGHDK, CDR2 SYGVNS. CDR3: CASLRLEGEGQYF. CDR3 nucleotides: TGTGCCAGCCTCCGCCTGGAGGGAGAAGGGCAGTACTTC.

The genes are TRBV28 and TRBJ1-3; D is unclear. CDR3 length: 15 residues. Germline values: CDR1 MDHEN, CDR2 SYDVKM. V was shortened by 4 bases and J by 0 bases, with 10 bases between the two germline ends. CDR3 residues: CASSSVGGSGNTIYF. CDR3 in DNA: TGTGCCAGCAGTTCTGTTGGTGGCTCTGGAAACACCATATATTTT.

The rearrangement links TRBV14 to TRBJ2-1, with D unresolved. CDR3 length: 13 amino acids. Germline values: CDR1 SGHDN, CDR2 FVKESK. V lost 5 bases and J lost 8, with 13 bases in between. DNA for the CDR3: TGTGCCAGCAGCGCCAATCCCACTGATGAGCAGTTCTTC. It translates to CASSANPTDEQFF.

V is TRBV28 and J is TRBJ2-2, with no clear D. The V gene's germline CDR1 is MDHEN and CDR2 SYDVKM. Between the trimmed V and J ends, which lost 7 bases and 5 bases, there was a span of 14 bases. The CDR3 loop spans 14 amino acids. CDR3 sequence reads: CASTSFMRTGELFF. The CDR3 nucleotides read TGTGCCAGCACCTCCTTCATGAGAACCGGGGAGCTGTTTTTT.

This rearrangement joins TRBV6-6 to TRBJ2-2; the D is unclear. V lost 2 bases, J lost 5 bases, and 12 bases lay in between. CDR3 size: 15 residues. The germline V gene has CDR1 MNHNY and CDR2 SVGAGI (reference sequence). Written as DNA, the CDR3 is TGTGCCAGCAGTTACAACTCGGTCGAAACCGGGGAGCTGTTTTTT. This codes for CASSYNSVETGELFF.

This clone was counted once. The genes are TRBV11-3 and TRBJ2-3; TRBD2 aligns across 7 bases. Germline lookup yields CDR1 SGHNT and CDR2 YENEEA. With 5 bases clipped from V and 3 bases from J, the junction kept 11 bases outside the gene matches. The CDR3 extends over 16 amino acids. CDR3 nucleotides: TGTGCCAGCAGCCAGCGAGGACTAGATGGGACAGATACGCAGTATTTT. Translated, it gives CASSQRGLDGTDTQYF. The whole variable domain, remainder taken from reference TRBV11-3 and TRBJ2-3, is EAGVVQSPRYKIIEKKQPVAFWCNPISGHNTLYWYLQNLGQGPELLIRYENEEAVDDSQLPKDRFSAERLKGVDSTLKIQPAELGDSAVYLCASSQRGLDGTDTQYFGPGTRLTVL.

The chain employs TRBV6-6 and TRBJ2-5, with D uncertain. This CDR3 contains 14 residues. Germline loops: CDR1 MNHNY, CDR2 SVGAGI (reference sequence). V was cut by 0 bases and J by 4 bases, with 9 bases left in between. The chain's CDR3 is CASSYSGWGETQYF. The CDR3 nucleotides are TGTGCCAGCAGTTACTCGGGGTGGGGAGAGACCCAGTACTTC.

The gene calls are TRBV9 and TRBJ1-4; weak D call: TRBD1 (5 bases). CDR1 is SGDLS, CDR2 YYNGEE, per germline. The CDR3 is 17 amino acids. V was pared by 3 bases and J by 8 bases, with 23 bases between. CDR3 nucleotide sequence: TGTGCCAGCAGCGGGGCCGTGGGGGGAATTGGGGCAGAAAAACTGTTTTTT. The encoded protein is CASSGAVGGIGAEKLFF. Drawing the rest from reference TRBV9 and TRBJ1-4, the complete variable domain is DSGVTQTPKHLITATGQRVTLRCSPRSGDLSVYWYQQSLDQGLQFLIQYYNGEERAKGNILERFSAQQFPDLHSELNLSSLELGDSALYFCASSGAVGGIGAEKLFFGSGTQLSVL.

The rearrangement uses TRBV6-5 and TRBJ1-5; no clear D gene. The CDR3 extends over 15 amino acids. Germline loops: CDR1 MNHEY, CDR2 SVGAGI. Trimming cost V 6 bases and J 1 base, with 13 bases left between them. CDR3 sequence: CASRGSGKSNQPQHF. Written as DNA, the CDR3 is TGTGCCAGCAGGGGGAGCGGTAAGAGCAATCAGCCCCAGCATTTT.

With respect to this clone: Other DNA sequences in the sample encode the same CDR3. The chain has TRBV12-5 and TRBJ2-7, with 10 bases that match TRBD1. The CDR3 spans 15 residues. Germline V gene data show CDR1 as LGHNT and CDR2 as FRNRAP. V shed 3 bases, J shed 7 bases, and the junction held 9 bases outside the gene matches. The CDR3 here is CASGLAGQGVGEQYF. CDR3 DNA sequence: TGTGCTAGTGGTTTAGCAGGACAGGGGGTAGGAGAGCAGTACTTC.

V gene TRBV11-2 combines with J gene TRBJ1-6; D remains unclear. CDR1 is SGHAT, CDR2 FQNNGV, per germline. This CDR3 has 12 residues. V was cut by 1 base and J by 13 bases, with 8 bases left in between. The CDR3 DNA reads as TGTGCCAGCAGCTTAGGAGGGCCCCCCCTCCACTTT. Amino acid sequence: CASSLGGPPLHF.

This chain links TRBV7-9 with TRBJ2-1, with 7 nucleotides matching TRBD1. Germline V gene sequence: CDR1 SEHNR, CDR2 FQNEAQ (reference sequence). This CDR3 has 18 residues. The J segment lost 0 bases and the V segment lost 2 bases, leaving 10 bases of the junction unmatched. CDR3 sequence: CASSLRQGLINSYNEQFF. The CDR3 region has the DNA TGTGCCAGCAGCTTAAGACAGGGTTTAATAAACTCCTACAATGAGCAGTTCTTC. The full variable domain, rest sourced from reference TRBV7-9 and TRBJ2-1, is DTGVSQNPRHKITKRGQNVTFRCDPISEHNRLYWYRQTLGQGPEFLTYFQNEAQLEKSRLLSDRFSAERPKGSFSTLEIQRTEQGDSAMYLCASSLRQGLINSYNEQFFGPGTRLTVL.

This clone was observed a few times. The chain is built from TRBV2 and TRBJ1-5; D is undetermined. The germline V and J ends were trimmed by 2 bases and 0 bases, with 5 bases remaining between them. The CDR3 extends over 14 amino acids. Germline values: CDR1 SNHLY, CDR2 FYNNEI. CDR3 region: CASSELISNQPQHF. The CDR3 DNA reads TGTGCCAGCAGTGAACTGATTAGCAATCAGCCCCAGCATTTT.

This chain uses TRBV10-1 with TRBJ2-1; D remains ambiguous. Trimming cost V 1 base and J 7 bases, with 5 bases left between them. CDR1 is WNHNN and CDR2 is SYGVQD in the germline V gene (reference sequence). This CDR3 has 12 amino acids. Here the CDR3 DNA reads TGCGCCAGCAGTGAGTACGGTAATGAGCAGTTCTTC. Protein: CASSEYGNEQFF.